This note documents a single T cell receptor beta chain sequence. Its antigen specificity is not known. There are no base qualities to consult, and no much larger clone falls within one base. The sample contains more than one DNA sequence encoding this CDR3. The data belong to a study of blood T cell repertoires in COVID-19 (dated by TCRdb to 2018 to 2020). About the full investigation: Collaborator samples came from the United States, Italy and Spain and covered acute and convalescent phases of COVID-19. The repertoires were released in a freely available public database meant as a resource for research on the immune response to SARS-CoV-2. Subjects who had been exposed to COVID-19, were actively infected with it, or had recovered from it provided the deeply sampled blood TCRbeta repertoires that made up the dataset. Samples were obtained from the ongoing ImmuneRACE study (first 160 participants) and from some 1,200 subjects provided by 6 global collaborators. HLA class I and class II types, where available, came from metadata supplied by the sample provider rather than from assay-based typing. The sample metadata nearly always contained a de-identified subject ID, COVID-19 status, age in years and sex. The material from the prospective study consisted of cDNA or gDNA derived from T cells, B-cell-depleted T cells, or PBMCs.

TCRbeta CDR3 regions were amplified from genomic DNA by means of the immunoSEQ Assay, a bias-controlled multiplex PCR. The authors' pipeline ran thus. The number of nucleated cells in each sample was estimated from the amplification of reference gene primers within the assay. Sequence reads were collapsed and filtered to measure the absolute abundance of every unique TCRbeta CDR3 rearrangement. For each sample, productive Simpson clonality was calculated by taking the square root of Simpson's diversity index across productive rearrangements. TCRdb retrieved this table from immuneACCESS and kept in-frame rearrangements only. Not all clones are present; in checked studies, unresolved V genes account for under half, and no reason is known for the remainder. For V, J and clone size, that table is used; D and trimming come from the DNA. The table for this sample lists approximately 440,000 clones; 90% of them were counted only once. The ten largest clones add up to less than 0.75% of the sample.

V loses 3 bases, J loses 4 bases, and the germline ends lie 10 bases apart. CDR1 and CDR2 (MGHRA, YSYEKL) derive from the germline V gene. Counted from cysteine to phenylalanine, this CDR3 has 14 amino acids. The retained sequence is limited to the CDR3, 42 bases, with the frame set at the first base. Study-wide conclusions, independent of this receptor: How much clinical and demographic metadata was included differed by source and by participant, and the metadata was provided uncurated.

Participants in the prospective study were aged 18 to 89 years, lived in about two dozen United States geographic areas, and enrolled through a virtual design. In the prospective study, cohorts were assigned on the basis of participant-reported clinical history obtained from a screening survey and a study questionnaire. Recovered participants in ImmuneRACE Cohort 3 were defined by two consecutive negative NP/OP PCR tests, clearance by a healthcare professional, or resolution of symptoms. In the prospective study, mobile phlebotomists collected whole blood, serum and a nasopharyngeal or oropharyngeal swab from each participant. Participants in the prospective study had the option to provide additional blood draws and questionnaires over a roughly 2-month period. Prospective study blood samples were shipped either frozen or at room temperature before DNA extraction.

The TCR originated in a man between 18 and 35 years old who had recovered from COVID-19. The V gene is TRBV4-1 and the J gene is TRBJ1-3; the D gene is possibly TRBD1, with 5 bases matching. Sequencing was performed on PBMCs or T cells enriched from blood (not recorded which). The nucleotides are TGCGCCAGCAGCCAGGCAGGGCTCGGAAACACCATATATTTT. This translates into CASSQAGLGNTIYF.